This is a list of T cell receptor beta chains from one sample in a study of blood T cells in healthy people across ages. One entry per CDR3 protein, called by TCRdb with MiXCR from the 5' RACE reads. The sample consists of about 1.4 million distinct CDR3 sequences, 55% to 75% of them appearing once. Sequencing was performed on blood. The source of these receptors is a young man in good health. CDR3s include the opening cysteine and the closing phenylalanine or tryptophan. Fields, in order: D gene, clone size, V gene, J gene, CDR3 DNA, CDR3 protein. D genes are given only for firm matches. Not all rows give a size; the values are once, few, many and, for expanded clones, a class.

d_call: TRBD1
clone_size: .
v_call: TRBV20-1
j_call: TRBJ2-5
cdr3_nt: TGCAGTGCTCCCCTGGACAGGGTAAAGAAGACCCAGTACTTC
cdr3_aa: CSAPLDRVKKTQYF

d_call: .
clone_size: .
v_call: TRBV6-1
j_call: TRBJ2-7
cdr3_nt: TGTGCCAGCAGTGATGTTCACGGGACAACCTACGAGCAGTACTTC
cdr3_aa: CASSDVHGTTYEQYF

d_call: .
clone_size: .
v_call: TRBV5-1
j_call: TRBJ2-3
cdr3_nt: TGCGCCAGCAGCTTGGCCGCTGACCCTAGCACAGATACGCAGTATTTT
cdr3_aa: CASSLAADPSTDTQYF

d_call: .
clone_size: once
v_call: TRBV6-5
j_call: TRBJ1-2
cdr3_nt: TGTGCCAGCACCGAAGGACGGACGACTAACTATGGCTACACCTTC
cdr3_aa: CASTEGRTTNYGYTF

d_call: .
clone_size: .
v_call: TRBV2
j_call: TRBJ1-2
cdr3_nt: TGTGCCAGCAGTGTAGACCGGTATGGCTACACCTTC
cdr3_aa: CASSVDRYGYTF

d_call: .
clone_size: few
v_call: TRBV27
j_call: TRBJ2-1
cdr3_nt: TGTGCCAGCAGTTTCGGGACTCACCCGGGGCAGTTCTTC
cdr3_aa: CASSFGTHPGQFF

d_call: TRBD2
clone_size: .
v_call: TRBV12-3/TRBV12-4
j_call: TRBJ2-5
cdr3_nt: TGTGCCAGCAGGCCGAGCGGGAGCCTTGGGGAGACCCAGTACTTC
cdr3_aa: CASRPSGSLGETQYF

d_call: .
clone_size: once
v_call: TRBV7-9
j_call: TRBJ2-1
cdr3_nt: TGTGCCAGCAGCTCCGCCTTCAGGTTATACAATGAGCAGTTCTTC
cdr3_aa: CASSSAFRLYNEQFF

d_call: .
clone_size: once
v_call: TRBV21-1
j_call: TRBJ2-3
cdr3_nt: TGTGCCAGCAGCAAAGTCTGTCCGGACACTAGCACAGATACGCAGTATTTT
cdr3_aa: CASSKVCPDTSTDTQYF

d_call: .
clone_size: once
v_call: TRBV20-1
j_call: TRBJ2-3
cdr3_nt: TGCAGTGCTAAGCGGGCGGGAGATACGCAGTATTTT
cdr3_aa: CSAKRAGDTQYF

d_call: TRBD2
clone_size: .
v_call: TRBV20-1
j_call: TRBJ2-1
cdr3_nt: TGCAGTGCCGAGACTAGCGGGGGAGACAATGAGCAGTTCTTC
cdr3_aa: CSAETSGGDNEQFF

d_call: .
clone_size: few
v_call: TRBV11-2
j_call: TRBJ2-7
cdr3_nt: TGTGCCAGCAGCTTTAAGACAGGGAGGCCCTACGAGCAGTACTTC
cdr3_aa: CASSFKTGRPYEQYF

d_call: TRBD1
clone_size: .
v_call: TRBV9
j_call: TRBJ1-1
cdr3_nt: TGTGCCAGCAGCCGACAGGGCCGGGCCACTGAAGCTTTCTTT
cdr3_aa: CASSRQGRATEAFF

d_call: .
clone_size: .
v_call: TRBV4-2
j_call: TRBJ2-7
cdr3_nt: TGTGCCAGCAGCTTGCTAGCTACCTACGAGCAGTACTTC
cdr3_aa: CASSLLATYEQYF

d_call: .
clone_size: .
v_call: TRBV6-6
j_call: TRBJ1-6
cdr3_nt: TGTGCCAGCAGTTTAACCACAGGGCCCATTAATTCACCCCTCCACTTT
cdr3_aa: CASSLTTGPINSPLHF

d_call: TRBD2
clone_size: .
v_call: TRBV6-5
j_call: TRBJ2-1
cdr3_nt: TGTGCCAGCAGTTTCGGGGGGGCAGAGGACAATGAGCAGTTCTTC
cdr3_aa: CASSFGGAEDNEQFF

d_call: .
clone_size: .
v_call: TRBV12-3/TRBV12-4
j_call: TRBJ2-4
cdr3_nt: TGTGCCAGCAGTTTAGGGGAATACAGGGCGGCCAAAAACATTCAGTACTTC
cdr3_aa: CASSLGEYRAAKNIQYF

d_call: TRBD2
clone_size: .
v_call: TRBV5-1
j_call: TRBJ2-1
cdr3_nt: TGCGCCAGCAGCATGTCGAGCGGGAGTTCAAATGAGCAGTTCTTC
cdr3_aa: CASSMSSGSSNEQFF

d_call: .
clone_size: .
v_call: TRBV25-1
j_call: TRBJ2-5
cdr3_nt: TGTGCCAGCAGACTAGACGTTAACCAGTACTTC
cdr3_aa: CASRLDVNQYF

d_call: .
clone_size: .
v_call: TRBV10-1
j_call: TRBJ1-2
cdr3_nt: TGCGCCAGCAGTGAGAGTCTTTGGGGGAATGGCTACACCTTC
cdr3_aa: CASSESLWGNGYTF

d_call: TRBD1
clone_size: few
v_call: TRBV6-1
j_call: TRBJ2-3
cdr3_nt: TGTGCCAGCTCTGCCAGGGACAGGGGGTCAGATACGCAGTATTTT
cdr3_aa: CASSARDRGSDTQYF

d_call: .
clone_size: .
v_call: TRBV6-5
j_call: TRBJ2-4
cdr3_nt: TGTGCCAGCAGTTACTCGGTCTTTAGAGGCATTCAGTACTTC
cdr3_aa: CASSYSVFRGIQYF

d_call: TRBD2
clone_size: .
v_call: TRBV5-1
j_call: TRBJ2-3
cdr3_nt: TGCGCCAGCAGCTTGACTAGCGGGATTGGACGTGATACGCAGTATTTT
cdr3_aa: CASSLTSGIGRDTQYF

d_call: .
clone_size: .
v_call: TRBV7-9
j_call: TRBJ2-4
cdr3_nt: TGTGCCAGCAGCTTCCCCGGACGACACCAAGAAAACATTCAGTACTTC
cdr3_aa: CASSFPGRHQENIQYF

d_call: .
clone_size: .
v_call: TRBV12-3/TRBV12-4
j_call: TRBJ2-2
cdr3_nt: TGTGCCAGCAGTCCCGGGACTGAGACCGGGGAGCTGTTTTTT
cdr3_aa: CASSPGTETGELFF